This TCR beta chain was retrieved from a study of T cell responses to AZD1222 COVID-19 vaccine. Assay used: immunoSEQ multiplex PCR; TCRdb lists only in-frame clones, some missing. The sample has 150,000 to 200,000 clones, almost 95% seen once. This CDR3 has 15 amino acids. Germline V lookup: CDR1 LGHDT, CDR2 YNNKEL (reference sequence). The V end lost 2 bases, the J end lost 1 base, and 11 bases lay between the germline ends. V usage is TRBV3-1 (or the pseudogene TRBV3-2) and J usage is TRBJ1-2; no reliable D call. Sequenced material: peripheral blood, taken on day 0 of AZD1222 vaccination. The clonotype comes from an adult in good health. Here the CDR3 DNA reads TGTGCCAGCAGCCAAACACGCCAGAGTAACTATGGCTACACCTTC. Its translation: CASSQTRQSNYGYTF.